Each of the 5 T cell receptor beta chains below was sequenced from the same sample in a study of shared clonotypes between healthy human individuals (TCRdb year 2020). The library was prepared using the immunoSEQ multiplex PCR assay. TCRdb provides this immuneACCESS table in a form limited to in-frame rearrangements. Some clones are lacking; in checked studies, under half of them reflect an unresolved V gene, and why the rest are absent is not known. The sample records approximately 100,000 clones, around 68% of which are singletons. The top ten hold 24% of the sample. Source material: memory CD8+ T cells sorted from blood. What this sample's cell subset or site label stands for: CD45RO+ cells pooled with CCR7-negative TemRA cells. These receptors came from a woman aged 25-40 years in good health.

The V call is TRBV19, the J call TRBJ1-1; D may be TRBD1 (6 bases). CDR1 and CDR2 (germline): LNHDA, SQIVND (reference sequence). The CDR3 loop spans 14 amino acids. Between the trimmed V and J ends, which lost 3 bases and 0 bases, there was a span of 8 bases. The CDR3 sequence is CASSIWTVNTEAFF. The CDR3 coding sequence is TGTGCCAGTAGTATTTGGACAGTGAACACTGAAGCTTTCTTT.

This rearrangement joins TRBV7-8 to TRBJ2-5; no clear D. Germline V gives CDR1 SGHVS, CDR2 FQNEAQ. The CDR3 runs to 13 residues. V was trimmed by 7 bases and J by 6 bases, leaving 15 bases between them. This chain's CDR3 is CASKLTVEKTQYF. Here the CDR3 DNA reads TGTGCCAGCAAATTGACTGTTGAAAAGACCCAGTACTTC. The full variable domain, rest sourced from reference TRBV7-8 and TRBJ2-5, is GAGVSQSPRYKVAKRGQDVALRCDPISGHVSLFWYQQALGQGPEFLTYFQNEAQLDKSGLPSDRFFAERPEGSVSTLKIQRTQQEDSAVYLCASKLTVEKTQYFGPGTRLLVL.

The chain recombines TRBV5-1 with TRBJ2-3, with D hard to call. V lost 3 bases and J 0 bases, leaving 14 bases between the germline ends. Germline assignment: CDR1 SGHRS and CDR2 YFSETQ. The CDR3 is 16 amino acids. The CDR3 DNA follows: TGCGCCAGCAGCTCTGCCCTTGTTGGAAGCACAGATACGCAGTATTTT. The encoded protein is CASSSALVGSTDTQYF.

The V and J genes are TRBV2 and TRBJ2-7, with D tentatively TRBD1 (6 bases). The CDR3 sequence is 15 residues long. V was cut by 3 bases and J by 3 bases, with 15 bases left in between. Germline V gives CDR1 SNHLY, CDR2 FYNNEI. The CDR3 here is CASSETGGKNYEQYF. CDR3 coding DNA: TGTGCCAGCAGTGAGACAGGTGGTAAGAACTACGAGCAGTACTTC.

The J gene is TRBJ2-7, the V gene TRBV25-1; 11 nucleotides agree with TRBD2. CDR3 length equals 15 residues. From germline, CDR1 is MGHDK and CDR2 SYGVNS. Germline trimming cut 2 bases from V and 2 bases from J; bases unmatched to any gene: 2. The CDR3 region is CASSEGLAGAYEQYF. In DNA, the CDR3 is TGTGCCAGCAGTGAAGGACTAGCGGGCGCCTACGAGCAGTACTTC.